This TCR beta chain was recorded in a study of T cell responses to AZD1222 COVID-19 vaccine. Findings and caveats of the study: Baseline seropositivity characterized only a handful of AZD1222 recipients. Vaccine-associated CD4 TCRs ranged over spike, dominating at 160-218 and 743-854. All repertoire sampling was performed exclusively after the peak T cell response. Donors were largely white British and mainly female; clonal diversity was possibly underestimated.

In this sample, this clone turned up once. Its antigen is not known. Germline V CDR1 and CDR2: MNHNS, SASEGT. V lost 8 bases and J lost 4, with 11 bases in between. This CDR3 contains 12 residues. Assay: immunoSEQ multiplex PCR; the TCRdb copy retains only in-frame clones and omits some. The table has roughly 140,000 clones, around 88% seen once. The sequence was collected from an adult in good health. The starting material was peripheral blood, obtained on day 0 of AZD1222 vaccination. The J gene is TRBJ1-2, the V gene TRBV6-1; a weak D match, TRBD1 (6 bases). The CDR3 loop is CASGKGGYGYTF. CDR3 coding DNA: TGTGCCAGCGGAAAAGGGGGCTATGGCTACACCTTC.